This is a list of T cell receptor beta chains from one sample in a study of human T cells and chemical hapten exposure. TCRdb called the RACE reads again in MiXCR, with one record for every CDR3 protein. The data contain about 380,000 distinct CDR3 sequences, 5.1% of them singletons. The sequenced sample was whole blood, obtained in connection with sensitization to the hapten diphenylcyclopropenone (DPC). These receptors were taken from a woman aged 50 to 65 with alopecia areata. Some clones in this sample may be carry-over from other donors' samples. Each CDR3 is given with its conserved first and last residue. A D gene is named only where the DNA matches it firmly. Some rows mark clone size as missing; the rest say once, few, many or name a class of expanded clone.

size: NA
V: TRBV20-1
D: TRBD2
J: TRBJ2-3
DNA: TGCAGTGCCCCCGGGGGACTAGCGGGCACAGATACGCAGTATTTT
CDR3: CSAPGGLAGTDTQYF

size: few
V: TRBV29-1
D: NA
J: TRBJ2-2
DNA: TGCAGCGTTGAAAGGGCCGGGGAGCTGTTTTTT
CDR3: CSVERAGELFF

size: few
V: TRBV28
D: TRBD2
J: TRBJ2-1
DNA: TGTGCCAGCAGTTTATCCAGCGGGGTCTACAATCAGCAGTTCTTC
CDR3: CASSLSSGVYNQQFF

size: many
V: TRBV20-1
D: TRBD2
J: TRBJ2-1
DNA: TGCAGTGCTCCCACCCGGGAGGGGGGTTACAATGAGCAGTTCTTC
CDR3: CSAPTREGGYNEQFF

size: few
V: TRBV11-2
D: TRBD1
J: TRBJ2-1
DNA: TGTGCCAGCAGAAGGACAGGGGATAATGAGCAGTTCTTC
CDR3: CASRRTGDNEQFF

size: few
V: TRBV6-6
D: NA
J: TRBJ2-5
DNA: TGTGCCAGCAGACCCTCTGGGGGGAGAACGGAGACCCAGTACTTC
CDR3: CASRPSGGRTETQYF

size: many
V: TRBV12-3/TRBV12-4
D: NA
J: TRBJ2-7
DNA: TGTGCCAGCAGTTCCCGGAGGGCTCTGCGGTACTTC
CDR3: CASSSRRALRYF

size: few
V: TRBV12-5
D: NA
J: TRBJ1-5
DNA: TGTGCTAGTGGTTTGGTCCCCGAGCAAAGCAATCAGCCCCAGCATTTT
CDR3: CASGLVPEQSNQPQHF

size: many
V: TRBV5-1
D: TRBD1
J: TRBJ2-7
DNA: TGCGCCAGCAGCAAACAGGGGATCGAGCAGTACTTC
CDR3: CASSKQGIEQYF

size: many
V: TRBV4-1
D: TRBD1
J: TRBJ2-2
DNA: TGCGCCAGCAGCCACCCAGGGGGCGGACAGGGGGCCACCGGGGAGCTGTTTTTT
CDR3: CASSHPGGGQGATGELFF

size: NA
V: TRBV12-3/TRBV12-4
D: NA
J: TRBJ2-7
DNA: TGTGCCAGCAGTTTCAGCAGGGGGGGAGACGAGCAGTACTTC
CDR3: CASSFSRGGDEQYF

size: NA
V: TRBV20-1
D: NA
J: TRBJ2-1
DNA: TGCAGTGCTTTTACAGGGAGGACCTACAATGAGCAGTTCTTC
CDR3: CSAFTGRTYNEQFF

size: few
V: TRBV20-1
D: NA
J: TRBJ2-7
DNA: TGCAGTGCGCCCCGTAGGGGATCGCAATACGGTGCCTACGAGCAGTACTTC
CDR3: CSAPRRGSQYGAYEQYF

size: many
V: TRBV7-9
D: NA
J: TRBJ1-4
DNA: TGTGCCAGCAGCTTACGGGCAGGGGATGGAAAACTGTTTTTT
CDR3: CASSLRAGDGKLFF

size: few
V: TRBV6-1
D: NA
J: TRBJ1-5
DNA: TGTGCCAGCAGTGAATTGATAAATCAGCCCCAGCATTTT
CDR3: CASSELINQPQHF

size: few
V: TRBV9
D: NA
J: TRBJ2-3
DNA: TGTGCCAGCAGCGTAGGATTTGGAGATACGCAGTATTTT
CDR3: CASSVGFGDTQYF

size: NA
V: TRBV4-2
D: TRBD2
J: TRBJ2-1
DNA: TGTGCCAGCAGCCAAGAAGGGACTAGCGGGAGTTACAATGAGCAGTTCTTC
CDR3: CASSQEGTSGSYNEQFF

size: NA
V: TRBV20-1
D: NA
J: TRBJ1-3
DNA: TGCAGTGCTAGAATGGGCGCAGGACCTGGAAACACCATATATTTT
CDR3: CSARMGAGPGNTIYF

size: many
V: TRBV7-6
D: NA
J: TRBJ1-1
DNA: TGTGCCAGCAGCTTCGACGAGGTGGCTGAAGCTTTCTTT
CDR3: CASSFDEVAEAFF

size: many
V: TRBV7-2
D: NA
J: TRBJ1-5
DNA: TGTGCCAGCAGCTCTGAGGGGGAGGTTCAGCCCCAGCATTTT
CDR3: CASSSEGEVQPQHF

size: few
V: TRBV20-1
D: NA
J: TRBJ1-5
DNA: TGCAGTGCATTGACAGGTCGAGGACTGGGGGCCAATCAGCCCCAGCATTTT
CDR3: CSALTGRGLGANQPQHF

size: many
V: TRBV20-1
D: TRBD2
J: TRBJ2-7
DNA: TGCAGTGCTCATACCACTAGCGGGAGCTCCTACGAGCAGTACTTC
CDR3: CSAHTTSGSSYEQYF

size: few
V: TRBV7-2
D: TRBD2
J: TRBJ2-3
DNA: TGTGCCAGCAGCCCCATAGCGGGAGGGTTGGGGGTTACGCAGTATTTT
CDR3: CASSPIAGGLGVTQYF

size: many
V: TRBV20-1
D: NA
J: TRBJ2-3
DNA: TGCAGTGCACCCCAGACCCGGACTAGCACAGATACGCAGTATTTT
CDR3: CSAPQTRTSTDTQYF

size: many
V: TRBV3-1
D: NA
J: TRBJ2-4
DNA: TGTGCCAGCAGCCAAGATATATCCCTTAAAGTGGAGTACTTC
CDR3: CASSQDISLKVEYF

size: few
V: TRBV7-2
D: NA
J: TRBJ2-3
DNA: TGTGCCAGCAGCCGGAGACCGATCCCAGATACGCAGTATTTT
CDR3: CASSRRPIPDTQYF

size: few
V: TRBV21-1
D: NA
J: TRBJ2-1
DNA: TGTGCCAGCAGCAAAGCGCGGAAAGACAATGAGCAGTTCTTC
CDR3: CASSKARKDNEQFF

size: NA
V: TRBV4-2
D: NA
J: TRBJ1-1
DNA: TGTGCCAGCAGCGAAATGGGGCCGTTCGCTTTCTTT
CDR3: CASSEMGPFAFF

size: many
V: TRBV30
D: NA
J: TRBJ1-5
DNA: TGTGCCTGGGGACAGAACAATCAGCCCCAGCATTTT
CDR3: CAWGQNNQPQHF

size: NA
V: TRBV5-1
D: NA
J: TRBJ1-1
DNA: TGCGCCAGCAGCTTGAATCGGCAGTTGAACACTGGAGCTTTCTTT
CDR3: CASSLNRQLNTGAFF

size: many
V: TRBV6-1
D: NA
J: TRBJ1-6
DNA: TGTGCCAGCAGTGAATCGCACAGGGAAGGATCACCCCTCCACTTT
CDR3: CASSESHREGSPLHF